Following are 22 T cell receptor beta chains from one sample sequenced in a study of metastatic and nonmetastatic thyroid tumors. TCRdb re-clonotyped the PCR reads through MiXCR. The sample records approximately 40,000 clones, around 28% being singletons. Among the patients, none had received any treatment before thyroid surgery. The specimen was blood. These receptors came from a male donor with papillary thyroid cancer or a benign thyroid nodule (not recorded which). Some clones in this sample may be carry-over from other donors' samples.

In this sample, this clone turned up many times. The CDR3 spells CASSGGHGEEEAFF. CDR3 nucleotide sequence: TGCGCCAGCAGCGGGGGCCATGGGGAGGAGGAAGCTTTCTTT. J is TRBJ1-1 and V is TRBV5-1; TRBD1 might be the D (6 bases). The CDR3 is 14 amino acids. Trimming removed 4 bases at V and 8 bases at J, with 18 bases between. Per the germline V gene, CDR1 is SGHRS and CDR2 is YFSETQ.

This clone was seen ten or more times. The gene calls are TRBV30 and TRBJ2-5, with D possibly called TRBD1 or TRBD2 (6 bases each). Germline assignment: CDR1 GTSNPN and CDR2 SVGIG (reference sequence). The CDR3 has 14 residues. The V end lost 0 bases, the J end lost 5 bases, and 13 bases lay between the germline ends. This CDR3 reads CAWSVTGAMETQYF. The DNA of the CDR3 is TGTGCCTGGAGTGTAACGGGGGCCATGGAGACCCAGTACTTC.

The V call is TRBV6-2 or TRBV6-3, the J call TRBJ2-7, with 11 bases that match TRBD1. The CDR3 sequence is 15 residues long. Germline-derived CDR1 and CDR2 are MNHEY and SVGEGT. Unmatched junction bases numbered 7, after V lost 6 bases and J lost 3 bases. CDR3 DNA sequence: TGTGCCAGCAGCAAGCCCGGGACAGGGGGCTACGAGCAGTACTTC. It translates to CASSKPGTGGYEQYF.

Worth noting for this clone: Other DNA sequences in the same sample also yield this CDR3. The chain links TRBV6-1 to TRBJ2-5, with TRBD2 matching 8 bases. CDR1 and CDR2 from the germline V gene are MNHNS and SASEGT. V lost 4 bases to trimming and J lost 6 bases; unmatched junction nucleotides: 10. This CDR3 contains 15 residues. CDR3 protein: CASSGLAGAYQTQYF. The DNA of the CDR3 is TGTGCCAGCAGTGGTCTAGCGGGTGCCTACCAGACCCAGTACTTC.

This clone has ten or more counts. The J gene is TRBJ2-3, the V gene TRBV3-1, with D tentatively TRBD2 (6 bases). The CDR3 covers 15 residues. V shed 2 bases and J shed 0 bases, with 9 bases lying between them. Germline lookup yields CDR1 LGHDT and CDR2 YNNKEL (reference sequence). CDR3 loop: CASSQFGTSTDTQYF. CDR3 coding DNA: TGTGCCAGCAGCCAATTTGGGACTAGCACAGATACGCAGTATTTT.

This clone is a singleton in its sample. This chain joins TRBV5-1 and TRBJ2-3; TRBD2 matches 8 bases. This CDR3 comprises 14 residues. The V gene's germline CDR1 is SGHRS and CDR2 YFSETQ. V shed 5 bases, J shed 5 bases, and the junction held 7 bases outside the gene matches. The CDR3 nucleotides are TGCGCCAGCAGACTTAGCGGGAAGGTAGATACGCAGTATTTT. Encoded protein: CASRLSGKVDTQYF.

There are many counts of this clone. A much larger clone differs from this one at a single base, so this may be a read error. The chain uses TRBV10-3 and TRBJ2-7; no clear D gene. This CDR3 spans 12 amino acids. V shed 6 bases and J shed 3 bases, with 9 bases lying between them. CDR1 is ENHRY, CDR2 SYGVKD, per germline. CDR3 sequence reads: CAIRRQYYEQYF. In DNA, the CDR3 is TGTGCCATCAGGAGGCAGTACTACGAGCAGTACTTC.

J is TRBJ2-7 and V is TRBV11-3, with unresolved D. Germline CDR1 is SGHNT and CDR2 is YENEEA. The CDR3 is 10 residues long. The CDR3 is CAILPTWDCV. In DNA, the CDR3 is TGTGCCATTTTACCGACATGGGATTGCGTC.

This clone was picked up a small number of times. The rearrangement joins TRBV24-1 to TRBJ2-5, with D maybe TRBD2 (5 bases). CDR3 length equals 12 residues. CDR1 and CDR2 (germline): KGHDR, SFDVKD. Trimming shortened V by 12 bases and J by 5 bases, and 15 bases separated the two germline ends. In DNA form, the CDR3 reads TGTGCCTCTAGAGGGAGAGGCGAGACCCAGTACTTC. This translates into CASRGRGETQYF.

This clone was observed a few times. Germline is not matched at one junction end, which may reflect a read error. This sample includes further DNA sequences coding for the same CDR3. J is TRBJ2-7 and V is TRBV28; TRBD2 matches 12 bases. The CDR3 length is 17 residues. CDR1 is MDHEN and CDR2 is SYDVKM in the germline V gene. Here the CDR3 DNA reads TGTGCTAGCAGTGGACTAGCGGGATACCGCCCCGACTACGAGCAGTACTTC. Its protein product is CASSGLAGYRPDYEQYF.

This clone was recorded a few times. Being one base from a much bigger clone, this may be a read error. V and J are TRBV28 and TRBJ1-1; 9 bases are a match to TRBD1. The CDR3 is 14 amino acids. Germline V lookup: CDR1 MDHEN, CDR2 SYDVKM. The CDR3: CASRPGQGGTEAFF. For the CDR3, the DNA is TGTGCCAGCAGACCGGGACAGGGAGGTACTGAAGCCTTCTTT.

The chain employs TRBV18 and TRBJ2-7; TRBD2 matches at 12 bases. Germline CDR1 reads KGHSH; CDR2 reads LQKENI. The CDR3 covers 15 residues. Trimming removed 1 base from V and 4 bases from J; junction bases left unmatched: 2. In nucleotides, the CDR3 is TGTGCCAGCTCACCACGGACTAGCGGGGCTTACGAGCAGTACTTC. Translating gives CASSPRTSGAYEQYF.

This clone was detected many times. The J gene is TRBJ1-5, the V gene TRBV6-1; tentative D call: TRBD1 (6 bases). Germline V gene lookup returns CDR1 MNHNS and CDR2 SASEGT. The CDR3 is made up of 14 amino acids. V was clipped by 8 bases and J by 4 bases, with 15 bases between them. This CDR3 reads CASRTGGGNQPQHF. CDR3 coding DNA: TGTGCCAGCCGAACGGGAGGGGGGAATCAGCCCCAGCATTTT.

In this sample, this clone is medium-sized (0.01 to 0.1%). At one end the junction does not follow the germline gene, possibly because of a read error. The chain uses TRBV5-1 and TRBJ2-2; 7 bases map to TRBD2. The CDR3 runs to 15 residues. Per the germline V gene, CDR1 is SGHRS and CDR2 is YFSETQ. In DNA, the CDR3 is TGCGCCAGCAGCTTGTCACTAGCGAAAACCGGGGAGCTGTTTTTT. This gives the protein CASSLSLAKTGELFF.

This clone turned up a few times. The genes are TRBV6-2 or TRBV6-3 and TRBJ1-2; D remains ambiguous. Trimming took off 2 bases at V and 4 bases at J, with 14 bases between the two ends. Germline V gives CDR1 MNHEY, CDR2 SVGEGT. The CDR3 is made up of 15 amino acids. CDR3 bases: TGTGCCAGCAGTTACGCCGGGCAGCTCCTCTATGGCTACACCTTC. Encoded protein: CASSYAGQLLYGYTF.

This clone was seen at least ten times. J is TRBJ2-5 and V is TRBV6-1; 11 positions match TRBD2. The CDR3 contains 14 residues. The germline V gene has CDR1 MNHNS and CDR2 SASEGT. Germline trimming cut 3 bases from V and 7 bases from J; bases unmatched to any gene: 4. The CDR3 reads CASSDGLAGGTQYF. CDR3 bases: TGTGCCAGCAGTGACGGACTAGCGGGTGGGACCCAGTACTTC.

There are a few counts of this clone. Here the CDR3 DNA reads TGTGCCAGCAGTCGCCAGTCGGTAGCTAACTATGGCTACACCTTC. Amino acids: CASSRQSVANYGYTF. The V call is TRBV6-1, the J call TRBJ1-2; D remains unclear. The CDR3 sequence is 15 residues long. Germline assignment: CDR1 MNHNS and CDR2 SASEGT. V lost 5 bases and J 0 bases, leaving 13 bases between the germline ends.

The chain links TRBV6-1 to TRBJ2-3, with 8 bases lining up with TRBD2. The J segment lost 7 bases and the V segment lost 7 bases, leaving 7 bases of the junction unmatched. The CDR3 is 13 residues long. Germline assignment: CDR1 MNHNS and CDR2 SASEGT. The CDR3 sequence: CASNGRATYTQYF. The CDR3, as DNA: TGTGCCAGCAACGGGAGGGCGACATATACGCAGTATTTT.

About this clone: A much larger clone sits a single nucleotide away, making a read error possible. J is TRBJ2-7 and V is TRBV5-4, with 7 bases that match TRBD2. Germline CDR1 is SGHNT and CDR2 is YYREEE (reference sequence). The CDR3 contains 16 residues. CDR3 loop: CASILGGLQITYEQYF. The DNA of the CDR3 is TGTGCCAGCATCTTGGGAGGGTTGCAGATAACCTACGAGCAGTACTTC.

This clone was seen many times. The rearrangement uses TRBV18 and TRBJ1-1; D unclear. This CDR3 is built from 12 residues. V was clipped by 6 bases and J by 3 bases, with 8 bases between them. The germline V gene encodes CDR1 KGHSH and CDR2 LQKENI. The CDR3 DNA sequence: TGTGCCAGCTCCACGGAGTACACTGAAGCTTTCTTT. The encoded protein is CASSTEYTEAFF.

This clone is medium-sized (0.01 to 0.1%) in the sample. The same CDR3 also results from other DNA sequences found in this sample. V is TRBV13 and J is TRBJ2-7; 13 bases agree with TRBD2. J was trimmed by 0 bases and V by 5 bases; bases with no gene match: 13. The CDR3 is made up of 19 amino acids. The germline V gene encodes CDR1 PRHDT and CDR2 FYEKMQ (reference sequence). CDR3: CASSPPAGTSGKSSYEQYF. The CDR3 DNA reads as TGTGCCAGCAGCCCCCCCGCCGGGACTAGCGGGAAAAGCTCCTACGAGCAGTACTTC.

This clone has a handful of counts. V is TRBV6-1 and J is TRBJ1-5; TRBD1 matches 7 bases. The CDR3 covers 14 residues. The trim removed 3 bases at V and 6 bases at J, leaving 5 bases unmatched. Germline values: CDR1 MNHNS, CDR2 SASEGT. CDR3 loop: CASSDRQGGQPQHF. CDR3 DNA sequence: TGTGCCAGCAGTGACCGACAGGGAGGTCAGCCCCAGCATTTT.